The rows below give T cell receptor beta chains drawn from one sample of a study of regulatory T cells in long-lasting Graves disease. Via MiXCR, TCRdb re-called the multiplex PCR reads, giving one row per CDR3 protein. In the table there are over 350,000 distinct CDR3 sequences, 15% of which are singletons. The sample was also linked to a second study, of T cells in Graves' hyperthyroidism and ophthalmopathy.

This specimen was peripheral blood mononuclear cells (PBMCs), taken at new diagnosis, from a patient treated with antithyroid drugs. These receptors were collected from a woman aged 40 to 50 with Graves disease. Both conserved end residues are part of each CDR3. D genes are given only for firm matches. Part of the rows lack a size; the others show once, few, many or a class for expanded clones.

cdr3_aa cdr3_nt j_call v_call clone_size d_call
CASSQLVGGAETQYF TGCGCCAGCAGCCAACTGGTTGGGGGGGCAGAGACCCAGTACTTC TRBJ2-5 TRBV4-3 few -
CASSLLQGAEPFF TGTGCCAGCAGTTTACTGCAGGGTGCGGAGCCGTTTTTT TRBJ2-2 TRBV12-3/TRBV12-4 - -
CAWSSPAATWPYEQYF TGTGCCTGGAGTTCCCCTGCAGCTACTTGGCCCTACGAGCAGTACTTC TRBJ2-7 TRBV30 - -
CASSSGGEQYF TGTGCCAGCAGCTCCGGAGGTGAGCAGTACTTC TRBJ2-7 TRBV7-2 many -
CASSLVTGIQETQYF TGTGCCAGCAGCTTAGTAACCGGCATCCAAGAGACCCAGTACTTC TRBJ2-5 TRBV7-9 many -
CASSYSRDRGSHEQYF TGTGCCAGCAGTTACTCACGAGACAGGGGATCCCACGAGCAGTACTTC TRBJ2-7 TRBV6-2/TRBV6-3 - TRBD1
CSASGGGTEAFF TGCAGTGCTAGCGGCGGGGGGACTGAAGCTTTCTTT TRBJ1-1 TRBV20-1 - -
CASQTGGPYEQYF TGTGCCAGCCAAACAGGGGGGCCCTACGAGCAGTACTTC TRBJ2-7 TRBV2 many TRBD1
CASSIDGRSQYF TGTGCCAGTAGTATAGACGGCCGCTCGCAGTACTTC TRBJ2-7 TRBV19 - -
CAWSVSRRVGSPLHF TGTGCCTGGAGTGTATCTCGCCGAGTCGGTTCACCCCTCCACTTT TRBJ1-6 TRBV30 many -
CAISEGTGRTDGYTF TGTGCCATCAGTGAAGGGACAGGGAGGACAGATGGCTACACCTTC TRBJ1-2 TRBV10-3 few TRBD1
CSARLLYKPGQGVETQYF TGCAGTGCTAGACTTCTGTATAAGCCGGGACAGGGGGTGGAGACCCAGTACTTC TRBJ2-5 TRBV20-1 few TRBD1
CATLKGNEQFF TGTGCCACCCTTAAGGGCAATGAGCAGTTCTTC TRBJ2-1 TRBV2 many -
CAWSVGQGANEQYF TGTGCCTGGAGTGTGGGACAGGGGGCAAACGAGCAGTACTTC TRBJ2-7 TRBV30 many TRBD1
CASSFVGHYGYTF TGTGCCAGCAGTTTTGTAGGGCACTATGGCTACACCTTC TRBJ1-2 TRBV28 - -
CASSGNLQNTGELFF TGTGCCAGCAGCGGGAACTTGCAAAACACCGGGGAGCTGTTTTTT TRBJ2-2 TRBV7-9 many -
CASSFIFLGPHNEQFF TGCGCCAGCAGCTTCATTTTTTTAGGGCCCCACAATGAGCAGTTCTTC TRBJ2-1 TRBV5-1 many -
CASSRTGYTEAFF TGTGCCAGCAGCCGGACAGGGTACACTGAAGCTTTCTTT TRBJ1-1 TRBV7-9 - TRBD1
CASSSDYNSPLHF TGTGCCAGCAGCTCGGACTATAATTCACCCCTCCACTTT TRBJ1-6 TRBV7-8 many -
CASSQRNPGQGYGYTF TGTGCCAGCAGCCAACGTAACCCGGGACAGGGATATGGCTACACCTTC TRBJ1-2 TRBV3-1 - TRBD1
CASTMLGNTEAFF TGTGCCAGTACCATGCTGGGGAACACTGAAGCTTTCTTT TRBJ1-1 TRBV19 - -
CASSLYGGGNTIYF TGTGCCAGCAGCTTGTATGGCGGTGGAAACACCATATATTTT TRBJ1-3 TRBV5-4 few -
CASSETGALETQYF TGTGCCAGCAGTGAGACAGGGGCATTGGAGACCCAGTACTTC TRBJ2-5 TRBV2 - TRBD1
CASRSTGTGFYEQYF TGTGCCAGCAGATCTACCGGGACAGGGTTCTACGAGCAGTACTTC TRBJ2-7 TRBV11-2 - TRBD1
CASSPRGFSGNTIYF TGTGCCAGCTCACCACGGGGGTTCTCTGGAAACACCATATATTTT TRBJ1-3 TRBV18 - -
CASSLAGLGMEKLFF TGTGCCAGCAGTCTTGCGGGGTTGGGAATGGAAAAACTGTTTTTT TRBJ1-4 TRBV11-3 many -
CSVLDFTDTQYF TGCAGCGTTCTGGACTTCACAGATACGCAGTATTTT TRBJ2-3 TRBV29-1 few -
CASSPPKSESSYNEQFF TGCGCCAGCAGCCCCCCTAAGAGCGAATCCTCCTACAATGAGCAGTTCTTC TRBJ2-1 TRBV4-1 few -
CASSVGLAVSNTGELFF TGTGCCAGCAGCGTAGGTCTAGCCGTTTCGAACACCGGGGAGCTGTTTTTT TRBJ2-2 TRBV9 many -
CASHEGSSSYNEQFF TGTGCCAGCCACGAGGGTTCAAGCTCCTACAATGAGCAGTTCTTC TRBJ2-1 TRBV7-3 few -
CASSEQGAKGELFF TGTGCCAGCAGTGAACAGGGGGCTAAAGGGGAGCTGTTTTTT TRBJ2-2 TRBV2 many TRBD1
CSVAGVNTGELFF TGCAGCGTTGCCGGGGTTAACACCGGGGAGCTGTTTTTT TRBJ2-2 TRBV29-1 few -
CASSEGQRRGYTF TGCGCCAGCAGTGAAGGTCAGAGACGTGGCTACACCTTC TRBJ1-2 TRBV10-1 many -
CASSYDSPDTQYF TGTGCCAGCAGTTACGACAGCCCAGATACGCAGTATTTT TRBJ2-3 TRBV6-2/TRBV6-3 - -
CAWSVMEEAETQYF TGTGCCTGGAGTGTTATGGAGGAGGCGGAGACCCAGTACTTC TRBJ2-5 TRBV30 many -
CSVVAGGSYEQYF TGCAGCGTTGTAGCGGGAGGGTCCTACGAGCAGTACTTC TRBJ2-7 TRBV29-1 many TRBD2
CASSSTSGGTGELFF TGTGCCAGCAGTTCGACTAGCGGGGGCACCGGGGAGCTGTTTTTT TRBJ2-2 TRBV7-3 few TRBD2
CASSVGQGYGYTF TGTGCCAGCAGTGTTGGTCAGGGCTATGGCTACACCTTC TRBJ1-2 TRBV25-1 - -
CASGPSPSGYTQYF TGTGCTAGTGGTCCGAGCCCTAGCGGTTATACGCAGTATTTT TRBJ2-3 TRBV12-5 many TRBD2